This record looks at one TCR beta chain sequence and its context. What it recognizes is unknown. The source of the sample is a study of identical twins. Broader study findings: For monozygotic twins, models underestimated out-of-frame TCR alpha sharing. Out-of-frame alpha sequences common to twins exhibited an excess of low generation probability.

TCRdb called the 5' RACE reads again in MiXCR, with one record for every CDR3 protein. Among more than 600,000 distinct CDR3 sequences listed, 15% to 20% were seen once. V was clipped by 3 bases and J by 8 bases, with 11 bases between them. The CDR3 is 13 residues long. These same records also appear under a second study, on T cells expressing NK-cell markers. As that report states: Beta-chain profiling covered CD3+CD56+NKG2C+, CD3+CD56+NKG2C- and CD3+CD56-NKG2C+ sorted subsets. One of eight sequenced donors was HCMV-seronegative; the other seven were seropositive.

Sequencing used PBMCs. The chain couples TRBV12-3 or TRBV12-4 to TRBJ1-3, with a tentative D call TRBD1 (5 bases). The source of this sequence is a woman in her late teens or twenties in good health. The CDR3: CASSFPAGDTIYF. The CDR3 DNA follows: TGTGCCAGCAGTTTCCCGGCGGGGGACACCATATATTTT.